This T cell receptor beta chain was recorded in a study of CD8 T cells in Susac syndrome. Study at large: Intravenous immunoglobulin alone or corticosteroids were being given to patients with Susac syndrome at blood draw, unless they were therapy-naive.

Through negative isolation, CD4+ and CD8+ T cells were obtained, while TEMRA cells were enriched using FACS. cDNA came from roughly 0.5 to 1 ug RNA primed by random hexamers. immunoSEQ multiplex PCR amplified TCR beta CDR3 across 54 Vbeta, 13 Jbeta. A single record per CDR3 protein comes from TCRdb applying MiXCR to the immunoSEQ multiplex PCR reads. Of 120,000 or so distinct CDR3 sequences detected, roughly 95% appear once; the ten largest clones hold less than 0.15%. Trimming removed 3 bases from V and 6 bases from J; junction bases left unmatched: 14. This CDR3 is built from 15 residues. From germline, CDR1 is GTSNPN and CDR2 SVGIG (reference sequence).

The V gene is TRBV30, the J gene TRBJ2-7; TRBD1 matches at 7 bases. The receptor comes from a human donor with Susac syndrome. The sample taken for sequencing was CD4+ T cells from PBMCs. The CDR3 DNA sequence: TGTGCCTGGAGCCTGACCCGGGGACAGCCTTCCGAGCAGTACTTC. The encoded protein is CAWSLTRGQPSEQYF.